This passage covers 27 T cell receptor beta chains from one sample sequenced in a study of sequential checkpoint blockade in melanoma. Sequenced by immunoSEQ multiplex PCR; TCRdb stores in-frame clones only, minus some. This sample carries 2,500 to 3,500 clones, 25% to 30% of them seen once, and the ten largest clones take around 10%. Treatment indicated: randomized to nivolumab then ipilimumab (arm A) or the reverse (arm B). The sample was tumor tissue (inferred from file names), taken from a patient given nivolumab and ipilimumab in sequence. All receptors derive from a human donor with melanoma.

V usage is TRBV7-4 and J usage is TRBJ1-1; 11 nucleotides match TRBD1. CDR1 is SGHVT, CDR2 SQSDAQ, per germline. The V segment lost 5 bases and the J segment 8 bases; nucleotides outside the gene matches: 4. CDR3 size: 13 residues. The CDR3 DNA follows: TGTGCCAGCAGCCAGGACAGGGGGCGGGAAGCTTTCTTT. Translating it yields CASSQDRGREAFF.

The CDR3 DNA reads as TGTGCCAGCTCACCGTGGGGAGACGAGCAGTACTTC. As protein: CASSPWGDEQYF. The chain uses TRBV18 and TRBJ2-7, with D tentatively TRBD2 (5 bases). Germline loops: CDR1 KGHSH, CDR2 LQKENI. The CDR3 is 12 amino acids. Trimming left V 3 bases short and J 5 bases short, with 8 bases between. Full variable domain (rest looked up from reference TRBV18 and TRBJ2-7): NAGVMQNPRHLVRRRGQEARLRCSPMKGHSHVYWYRQLPEEGLKFMVYLQKENIIDESGMPKERFSAEFPKEGPSILRIQQVVRGDSAAYFCASSPWGDEQYFGPGTRLTVT.

The chain recombines TRBV18 with TRBJ2-5, with unresolved D. Trimming removed 2 bases at V and 5 bases at J, with 6 bases between. CDR1 is KGHSH, CDR2 LQKENI, per germline. The CDR3 spans 12 residues. The CDR3 region is CASSPKGETQYF. CDR3 DNA: TGTGCCAGCTCACCAAAGGGTGAGACCCAGTACTTC.

This chain uses TRBV29-1 with TRBJ2-5, with a possible D match to TRBD2 (5 bases). V was shortened by 1 base and J by 5 bases, with 8 bases between the two germline ends. Germline-derived CDR1 and CDR2 are SQVTM and ANQGSEA. The CDR3 sequence is 12 residues long. DNA of the CDR3: TGCAGCGTTGAAGCTGGCGGGGAGACCCAGTACTTC. Its translation: CSVEAGGETQYF.

This clone came up a few times. The genes are TRBV6-8 and TRBJ2-7; D is ambiguous. This CDR3 has 12 residues. Germline V gene data show CDR1 as MNHGY and CDR2 as SAAAGT. V shed 5 bases and J shed 2 bases, with 7 bases lying between them. DNA of the CDR3: TGTGCCAGCAGTGCCGGACCCTACGAGCAGTACTTC. Translated, it gives CASSAGPYEQYF.

The rearrangement joins TRBV11-3 to TRBJ2-7; D is possibly TRBD1 (6 bases). The CDR3 loop spans 15 amino acids. Germline V gene data show CDR1 as SGHNT and CDR2 as YENEEA. V gave up 0 bases and J gave up 4 bases, with 13 bases separating them. The CDR3 region is CASSLETGSSYEQYF. The CDR3, as DNA: TGTGCCAGCAGCTTAGAAACAGGGTCCTCTTACGAGCAGTACTTC.

The CDR3 here is CASSVTGVGQPQHF. The CDR3 region has the DNA TGTGCCAGCAGTGTAACAGGGGTAGGTCAGCCCCAGCATTTT. This chain joins TRBV25-1 and TRBJ1-5, with 7 positions matching TRBD1. The J segment lost 6 bases and the V segment lost 4 bases, leaving 6 bases of the junction unmatched. This CDR3 is built from 14 residues. CDR1 is MGHDK, CDR2 SYGVNS, per germline.

The table lists this clone with a few counts. This chain connects TRBV1 to TRBJ2-2; the table's D call, TRBD1, has no DNA check behind it. TRBV1 is a known pseudogene. The CDR3 contains 16 residues. The CDR3 region is CASSQGLRGLVGELFF. CDR3 in DNA: TGCGCCAGCAGCCAAGGTCTCAGGGGGCTGGTAGGGGAGCTGTTTTTT.

This clone was detected a few times. The V and J genes are TRBV7-7 and TRBJ1-1; TRBD1 is a possible D gene (6 bases). From germline, CDR1 is SSHAT and CDR2 FNYEAQ (reference sequence). Trimming shortened V by 2 bases and J by 4 bases, and 20 bases separated the two germline ends. The CDR3 extends over 17 amino acids. The DNA of the CDR3 is TGTGCCAGCAGCTTAAATATAAGGGGGGCACAGCTCACTGAAGCTTTCTTT. This encodes CASSLNIRGAQLTEAFF. Full variable domain (outside the CDR3, taken from reference TRBV7-7 and TRBJ1-1): GAGVSQSPRYKVTKRGQDVTLRCDPISSHATLYWYQQALGQGPEFLTYFNYEAQPDKSGLPSDRFSAERPEGSISTLTIQRTEQRDSAMYRCASSLNIRGAQLTEAFFGQGTRLTVV.

The chain links TRBV19 to TRBJ2-7; D assignment may be TRBD1 or TRBD2 (6 bases each). Germline V gives CDR1 LNHDA, CDR2 SQIVND (reference sequence). CDR3 length equals 15 residues. With 3 bases removed from V and 4 bases from J, the gap between germline ends came to 16 bases. The CDR3 loop is CASSMGGNGKYEQYF. The CDR3 DNA sequence: TGTGCCAGTAGTATGGGGGGCAACGGAAAATACGAGCAGTACTTC. The entire variable domain, with the rest obtained from reference TRBV19 and TRBJ2-7, is as follows: DGGITQSPKYLFRKEGQNVTLSCEQNLNHDAMYWYRQDPGQGLRLIYYSQIVNDFQKGDIAEGYSVSREKKESFPLTVTSAQKNPTAFYLCASSMGGNGKYEQYFGPGTRLTVT.

The chain employs TRBV19 and TRBJ1-4, with D perhaps matching TRBD1 (5 bases). This CDR3 has 13 amino acids. V was pared by 5 bases and J by 7 bases, with 11 bases between. Germline values: CDR1 LNHDA, CDR2 SQIVND (reference sequence). The CDR3 spells CASSSGIGEKLFF. The CDR3 DNA follows: TGTGCCAGTAGTTCAGGGATCGGTGAAAAACTGTTTTTT.

V usage is TRBV4-1 and J usage is TRBJ1-5; D unclear. V was pared by 0 bases and J by 2 bases, with 11 bases between. CDR3 size: 16 residues. From germline, CDR1 is MGHRA and CDR2 YSYEKL. The CDR3 spells CASSQEGRNRNQPQHF. The CDR3 DNA is TGCGCCAGCAGCCAAGAGGGGAGGAACCGCAATCAGCCCCAGCATTTT.

The rearrangement joins TRBV19 to TRBJ2-5; the D is unclear. The V gene lost 6 bases and the J gene lost 3 bases, with 5 bases spanning the gap. CDR3 length: 11 residues. Germline CDR1 reads LNHDA; CDR2 reads SQIVND (reference sequence). The CDR3 region is CASRGEETQYF. The CDR3, as DNA: TGTGCCAGTAGAGGAGAAGAGACCCAGTACTTC. The full variable domain, in which reference TRBV19 and TRBJ2-5 provide the parts outside the CDR3, is DGGITQSPKYLFRKEGQNVTLSCEQNLNHDAMYWYRQDPGQGLRLIYYSQIVNDFQKGDIAEGYSVSREKKESFPLTVTSAQKNPTAFYLCASRGEETQYFGPGTRLLVL.

By frequency in the sample, this clone is large. The chain employs TRBV9 and TRBJ2-7, with D uncertain. The CDR3 has 14 amino acids. Trimming removed 0 bases from V and 3 bases from J, with 10 bases in between. CDR1 and CDR2 (germline): SGDLS, YYNGEE. The CDR3, as DNA: TGTGCCAGCAGCGTAGCTGGGCACGGCTACGAGCAGTACTTC. Protein sequence: CASSVAGHGYEQYF.

The J gene is TRBJ2-7, the V gene TRBV10-3; tentative D call: TRBD1 (5 bases). CDR3 length: 14 amino acids. The ends were cut back, 10 bases at V and 4 bases at J, with 20 bases in the middle. CDR1 ENHRY and CDR2 SYGVKD come from the germline V gene. DNA for the CDR3: TGTGCCAGCCAGTCCCTCCAGGGTGGATACGAGCAGTACTTC. Its translation is CASQSLQGGYEQYF.

Judged by abundance, this clone is medium-sized. V gene TRBV9 combines with J gene TRBJ2-1; D may be TRBD2 (5 bases). The CDR3 covers 15 residues. Germline-derived CDR1 and CDR2 are SGDLS and YYNGEE. V gave up 0 bases and J gave up 4 bases, with 11 bases separating them. The CDR3 sequence: CASSVVGSLYNEQFF. In nucleotides, the CDR3 is TGTGCCAGCAGCGTAGTTGGGAGCTTATACAATGAGCAGTTCTTC. Drawing the rest from reference TRBV9 and TRBJ2-1, the complete variable domain is DSGVTQTPKHLITATGQRVTLRCSPRSGDLSVYWYQQSLDQGLQFLIQYYNGEERAKGNILERFSAQQFPDLHSELNLSSLELGDSALYFCASSVVGSLYNEQFFGPGTRLTVL.

The chain is built from TRBV10-3 and TRBJ2-7, with TRBD2 matching 8 bases. CDR3 length equals 15 residues. The V segment lost 10 bases and the J segment 3 bases; nucleotides outside the gene matches: 14. Germline-derived CDR1 and CDR2 are ENHRY and SYGVKD. CDR3 DNA: TGTGCCAGTGGCAATCCCTTAGCGGGATTCTACGAGCAGTACTTC. Translated: CASGNPLAGFYEQYF.

The chain combines TRBV11-3 with TRBJ1-3, with 7 bases aligning to TRBD1. Germline CDR1 is SGHNT and CDR2 is YENEEA. The J segment lost 6 bases and the V segment lost 0 bases, leaving 2 bases of the junction unmatched. CDR3 length: 14 amino acids. The CDR3 reads CASSLETGPNTIYF. CDR3 sequence (DNA): TGTGCCAGCAGCTTAGAGACAGGGCCAAACACCATATATTTT.

This clone is medium-sized within its sample. This chain uses TRBV6-8 with TRBJ2-1, with D uncertain. This CDR3 has 13 residues. V was trimmed by 5 bases and J by 1 base, leaving 6 bases between them. CDR1 and CDR2 from the germline V gene are MNHGY and SAAAGT. The CDR3 bases are TGTGCCAGCAGTGACCATTCCTACAATGAGCAGTTCTTC. It yields the protein CASSDHSYNEQFF.

This clone was seen only a few times. The V and J genes are TRBV28 and TRBJ2-5; D possibly corresponds to TRBD1 (6 bases). V gave up 6 bases and J gave up 5 bases, with 16 bases separating them. CDR1 is MDHEN, CDR2 SYDVKM, per germline. CDR3 length equals 14 residues. CDR3 region: CASRSSGVRETQYF. CDR3 nucleotides: TGTGCCAGCAGGTCCTCAGGGGTCAGGGAGACCCAGTACTTC.

The rearrangement joins TRBV30 to TRBJ2-1, with D possibly being TRBD1 or TRBD2 (5 bases each). CDR1 and CDR2 from the germline V gene are GTSNPN and SVGIG (reference sequence). This CDR3 has 13 residues. V was trimmed by 1 base and J by 8 bases, leaving 12 bases between them. The CDR3 DNA sequence: TGTGCCTGGAGTGGAGGGGAGCGATATGAGCAGTTCTTC. This gives the protein CAWSGGERYEQFF.

This clone turned up a few times. J is TRBJ2-7 and V is TRBV6-8; 9 bases are a match to TRBD2. The CDR3 is made up of 14 amino acids. The germline gives CDR1 MNHGY, CDR2 SAAAGT. Trimming removed 5 bases from V and 3 bases from J; junction bases left unmatched: 5. CDR3 in amino acids: CASSEGLAIYEQYF. As DNA, the CDR3 is TGTGCCAGCAGTGAGGGACTAGCTATCTACGAGCAGTACTTC.

This chain connects TRBV18 to TRBJ2-3, with 7 bases aligning to TRBD2. Looked up from germline, CDR1 is KGHSH and CDR2 is LQKENI. V lost 11 bases and J lost 1; bases outside the gene matches: 9. The CDR3 is 14 amino acids. The CDR3 nucleotides are TGTGCCGGGTCCGCGGGAGTTGGCACAGATACGCAGTATTTT. Translation gives CAGSAGVGTDTQYF.

This clone was seen more than once but under ten times. The chain is built from TRBV7-1 and TRBJ2-2, with a possible D match to TRBD1 (6 bases). TRBV7-1 is filed as an ORF, its function uncertain. V was cut by 11 bases and J by 2 bases, with 12 bases left in between. This CDR3 contains 13 residues. In nucleotides, the CDR3 is TGTGCCCCAGGGGTCGGTAACACCGGGGAGCTGTTTTTT. Encoded protein: CAPGVGNTGELFF.

This clone is classed as medium-sized. This chain links TRBV18 with TRBJ1-4; 9 bases are a match to TRBD1. The germline V gene encodes CDR1 KGHSH and CDR2 LQKENI. CDR3 length equals 14 residues. Trimming at V came to 6 bases and at J to 6 bases, leaving 5 bases not matched to a gene. CDR3 region: CASSQRTGDEKLFF. The CDR3 DNA sequence: TGTGCCAGCTCTCAACGGACAGGGGATGAAAAACTGTTTTTT.

The V call is TRBV29-1, the J call TRBJ2-3; D is possibly TRBD1 or TRBD2 (5 bases each). CDR3 length: 14 amino acids. Trimming took off 1 base at V and 8 bases at J, with 16 bases between the two ends. CDR1 is SQVTM and CDR2 is ANQGSEA in the germline V gene. The CDR3, as DNA: TGCAGCGTTGAAGCTCTCCGGGCTGGGGGTACGCAGTATTTT. It encodes CSVEALRAGGTQYF.

This clone appeared a few times. CDR3 in DNA: TGTGCCAGCAGCCGGGGGGCAGGGTTTGAAAAACTGTTTTTT. This codes for CASSRGAGFEKLFF. The chain carries TRBV11-3 and TRBJ1-4; TRBD1 is a possible D gene (6 bases). This CDR3 is built from 14 residues. Trimming left V 5 bases short and J 7 bases short, with 14 bases between. From germline, CDR1 is SGHNT and CDR2 YENEEA.